The rows below give T cell receptor beta chains drawn from one sample of a study of control samples from healthy donors and cancer patients. This table comes from immunoSEQ multiplex PCR, and its TCRdb copy is limited to in-frame clones, with some not included. The sample lists 150,000 to 200,000 clones; 70% to 90% were seen once. What was sequenced was blood. Receptors originate from a man aged 25 to 40 in good health. Each CDR3 is given with its conserved first and last residue. The D gene is left open where the match is weak. Clone size appears in some rows only: once, few, many, or a class for an expanded clone.

d_call,clone_size,v_call,j_call,cdr3_nt,cdr3_aa
.,.,TRBV5-1,TRBJ2-3,TGCGCCAGCAGCATACTGGGGACCCCTTATAGCACAGATACGCAGTATTTT,CASSILGTPYSTDTQYF
.,.,TRBV5-1,TRBJ2-1,TGCGCCAGCAGCGAGGGACCGGGAAATGAGCAGTTCTTC,CASSEGPGNEQFF
.,.,TRBV27,TRBJ1-4,TGTGCCAGCAGTACATCGGGAACAACTAATGAAAAACTGTTTTTT,CASSTSGTTNEKLFF
TRBD1,few,TRBV13,TRBJ1-3,TGTGCCAGCAGCCTACGGACAGGGGCAAGAAACACCATATATTTT,CASSLRTGARNTIYF
.,.,TRBV6-6,TRBJ1-2,TGTGCCAGCAGACCCCTAGGGGCCCCCCGTGGCTACACCTTC,CASRPLGAPRGYTF
.,.,TRBV15,TRBJ2-1,TGTGCCACCAGCAGACGAGACTCCGCTCGGGGCAATGAGCAGTTCTTC,CATSRRDSARGNEQFF
.,few,TRBV6-2/TRBV6-3,TRBJ1-4,TGTGCCAGCAGTTTCCAGGGTACAACTAATGAAAAACTGTTTTTT,CASSFQGTTNEKLFF
TRBD1,.,TRBV29-1,TRBJ1-1,TGCAGCGTGGTGGACAGGGTGAGAAGCACTGAAGCTTTCTTT,CSVVDRVRSTEAFF
.,.,TRBV25-1,TRBJ2-5,TGTGCCAGCAGTCAGAGTAGGGGAAACCAAGAGACCCAGTACTTC,CASSQSRGNQETQYF
.,.,TRBV7-2,TRBJ1-3,TGTGCCAGCAGCGAAGTTTGGGGTACACTCTCTGGAAACACCATATATTTT,CASSEVWGTLSGNTIYF
.,.,TRBV7-6,TRBJ2-4,TGTGCCAGCAGCCCCACAGGGGGGGGAAAAAACATTCAGTACTTC,CASSPTGGGKNIQYF
.,.,TRBV11-3,TRBJ2-7,TGTGCCAGCAGCTCTTACGGTACCTACGAGCAGTACTTC,CASSSYGTYEQYF
.,.,TRBV30,TRBJ1-5,TGTGCCTGGAGTTGGTCAGGTAGCAATCAGCCCCAGCATTTT,CAWSWSGSNQPQHF
.,.,TRBV18,TRBJ2-7,TGTGCCAGCTCACCAGGGCCGTCCTACGAGCAGTACTTC,CASSPGPSYEQYF
.,.,TRBV7-2,TRBJ1-5,TGTGCCAGCAGCTTCTTAATTGGGGGGCTCGGGCAGCCCCAGCATTTT,CASSFLIGGLGQPQHF
.,.,TRBV19,TRBJ1-3,TGTGCCAGTAGTATTGGGGGCAACTCTGGAAACACCATATATTTT,CASSIGGNSGNTIYF
.,.,TRBV12-3/TRBV12-4,TRBJ2-3,TGTGCCAGCAGTAACCTTGCCTCAGATACGCAGTATTTT,CASSNLASDTQYF
.,.,TRBV9,TRBJ1-3,TGTGCCAGCAGCTCCCCGGGGGACTCTGGAAACACCATATATTTT,CASSSPGDSGNTIYF
.,large,TRBV27,TRBJ1-3,TGTGCCAGCAGGAGGGTAGGTGGAAACACCATATATTTT,CASRRVGGNTIYF
TRBD1,.,TRBV11-2,TRBJ1-3,TGTGCCAGCAGCTTAAGCACAGGGGTAAACACCATATATTTT,CASSLSTGVNTIYF
.,once,TRBV4-2,TRBJ2-1,TGTGCCAGCAGCCTCCGACAGAGCGGTCTCCCTGAGCAGTTCTTC,CASSLRQSGLPEQFF
.,.,TRBV4-1,TRBJ1-5,TGCGCCAGCAGCCAGCAGGGGAGGAATCAGCCCCAGCATTTT,CASSQQGRNQPQHF
.,.,TRBV6-2/TRBV6-3,TRBJ1-5,TGTGCCAGCAGTCTAGAGGGGTATAGCAATCAGCCCCAGCATTTT,CASSLEGYSNQPQHF
TRBD1,once,TRBV5-1,TRBJ2-5,TGCGCCAGCAGCTCCAATACAGGGGAAGAGACCCAGTACTTC,CASSSNTGEETQYF
.,.,TRBV7-3,TRBJ2-3,TGTGCCAGCAGCTTACTAGCAGCCCGCACAGATACGCAGTATTTT,CASSLLAARTDTQYF
.,.,TRBV28,TRBJ2-7,TGTGCCAGCAGCCCAGTGAGGGTCCTCTACGAGCAGTACTTC,CASSPVRVLYEQYF
TRBD2,.,TRBV7-8,TRBJ2-1,TGTGCCAGCAGCTTAGGCGGGAGAACCTACAATGAGCAGTTCTTC,CASSLGGRTYNEQFF
.,.,TRBV27,TRBJ2-6,TGTGCCAGCAGTCCGTCTGGGGCCAACGTCCTGACTTTC,CASSPSGANVLTF
TRBD2,.,TRBV29-1,TRBJ2-1,TGCAGCGTTTTGGGACTAGCGGGGGGGCCTGATGAGCAGTTCTTC,CSVLGLAGGPDEQFF
TRBD2,.,TRBV7-6,TRBJ2-1,TGTGCCAGCAGCCCGACCACTAGCGGGAAAGGTAGTGAGCAGTTCTTC,CASSPTTSGKGSEQFF
.,once,TRBV9,TRBJ1-4,TGTGCCAGCAGCCCCGGACAGACTCCAACTAATGAAAAACTGTTTTTT,CASSPGQTPTNEKLFF
.,.,TRBV4-1,TRBJ2-3,TGCGCCAGCAGCCAAGTTGGGGGGAATACGCAGTATTTT,CASSQVGGNTQYF
TRBD1,.,TRBV5-4,TRBJ2-3,TGTGCCAGCAGTCCCGGGACAGACACAGATACGCAGTATTTT,CASSPGTDTDTQYF
.,.,TRBV4-1,TRBJ2-3,TGCGCCAGCAGCACCCGACAGGCGGGGGGCACAGATACGCAGTATTTT,CASSTRQAGGTDTQYF
.,.,TRBV5-1,TRBJ2-2,TGCGCCAGCAGTAGCGCTCTGAACACCGGGGAGCTGTTTTTT,CASSSALNTGELFF
.,.,TRBV5-6,TRBJ2-3,TGTGCCAGCAGCTTTAATTCAGATACGCAGTATTTT,CASSFNSDTQYF
TRBD1,.,TRBV28,TRBJ1-5,TGTGCCAGCAGTTCTTCACTGGACAGGCATAGCAATCAGCCCCAGCATTTT,CASSSSLDRHSNQPQHF
.,.,TRBV10-2,TRBJ2-3,TGCGCCAGCAGTGAGTCCCCCCTAGGTTATGCTACGCAGTATTTT,CASSESPLGYATQYF
.,few,TRBV3-1/TRBV3-2,TRBJ1-2,TGTGCCAGCAGCCCTAGTGGGGTTTTGTCGTATCACGGCTACACCTTC,CASSPSGVLSYHGYTF
.,.,TRBV5-5,TRBJ1-4,TGTGCCAGCAGCCCGAACACGGGAGTTATCCTTGAAAAACTGTTTTTT,CASSPNTGVILEKLFF
.,.,TRBV3-1/TRBV3-2,TRBJ2-2,TGTGCCAGCAGCCAAGGTATCCGGGTGAACACCGGGGAGCTGTTTTTT,CASSQGIRVNTGELFF
TRBD2,.,TRBV6-6,TRBJ2-5,TGTGCCAGCAGACTAGCGGGAGGGGGAGAGACCCAGTACTTC,CASRLAGGGETQYF
.,.,TRBV7-9,TRBJ1-1,TGTGCCAGCAGCTTACAGGGGAGGACTGAAGCTTTCTTT,CASSLQGRTEAFF